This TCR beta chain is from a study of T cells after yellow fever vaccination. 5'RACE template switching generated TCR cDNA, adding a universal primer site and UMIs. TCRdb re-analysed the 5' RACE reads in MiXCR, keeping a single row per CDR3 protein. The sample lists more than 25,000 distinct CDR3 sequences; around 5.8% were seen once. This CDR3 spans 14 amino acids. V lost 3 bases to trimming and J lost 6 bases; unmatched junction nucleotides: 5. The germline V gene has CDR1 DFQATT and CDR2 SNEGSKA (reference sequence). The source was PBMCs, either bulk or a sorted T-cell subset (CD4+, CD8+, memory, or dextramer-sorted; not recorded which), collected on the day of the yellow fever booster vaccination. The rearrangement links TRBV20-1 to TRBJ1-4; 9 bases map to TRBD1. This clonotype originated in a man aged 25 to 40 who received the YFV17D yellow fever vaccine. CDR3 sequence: CSASLRTGDEKLFF. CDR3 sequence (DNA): TGCAGTGCTAGTTTAAGGACAGGGGATGAAAAACTGTTTTTT.